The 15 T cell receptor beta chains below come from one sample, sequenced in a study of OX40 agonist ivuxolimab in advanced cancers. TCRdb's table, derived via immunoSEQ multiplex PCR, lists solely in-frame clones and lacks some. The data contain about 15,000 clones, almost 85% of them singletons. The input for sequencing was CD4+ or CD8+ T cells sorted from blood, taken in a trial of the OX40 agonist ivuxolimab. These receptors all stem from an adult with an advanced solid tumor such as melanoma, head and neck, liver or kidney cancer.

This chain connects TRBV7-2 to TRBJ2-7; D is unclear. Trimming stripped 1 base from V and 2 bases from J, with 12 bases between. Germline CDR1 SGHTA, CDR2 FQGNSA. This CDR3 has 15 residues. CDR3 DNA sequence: TGTGCCAGCAGCTTAGGCGGTTCCCTCGCCTACGAGCAGTACTTC. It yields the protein CASSLGGSLAYEQYF.

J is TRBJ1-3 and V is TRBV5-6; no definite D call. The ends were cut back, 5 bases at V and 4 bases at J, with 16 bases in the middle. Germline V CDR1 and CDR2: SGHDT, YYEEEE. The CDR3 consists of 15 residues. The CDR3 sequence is CASSQFFKGGNTIYF. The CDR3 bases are TGTGCCAGCAGTCAATTTTTCAAGGGCGGAAACACCATATATTTT.

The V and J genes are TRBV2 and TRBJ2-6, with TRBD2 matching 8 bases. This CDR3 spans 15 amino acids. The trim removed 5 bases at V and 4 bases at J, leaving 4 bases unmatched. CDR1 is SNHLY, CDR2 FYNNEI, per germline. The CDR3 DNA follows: TGTGCCAGCAGTAAGCGGGGGTCAGGGGCCAACGTCCTGACTTTC. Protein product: CASSKRGSGANVLTF.

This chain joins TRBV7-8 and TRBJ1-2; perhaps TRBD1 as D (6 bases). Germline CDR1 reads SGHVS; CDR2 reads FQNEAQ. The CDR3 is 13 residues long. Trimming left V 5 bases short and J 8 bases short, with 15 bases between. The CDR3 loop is CASSLGQGNGYTF. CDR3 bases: TGTGCCAGCAGCCTTGGGCAGGGGAACGGCTACACCTTC.

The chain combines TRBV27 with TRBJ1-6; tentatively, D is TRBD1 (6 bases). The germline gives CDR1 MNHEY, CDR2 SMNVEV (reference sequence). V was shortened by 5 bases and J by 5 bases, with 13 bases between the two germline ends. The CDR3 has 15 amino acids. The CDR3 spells CASSRGQADNSPLHF. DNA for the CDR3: TGTGCCAGCAGTCGGGGGCAGGCAGATAATTCACCCCTCCACTTT.

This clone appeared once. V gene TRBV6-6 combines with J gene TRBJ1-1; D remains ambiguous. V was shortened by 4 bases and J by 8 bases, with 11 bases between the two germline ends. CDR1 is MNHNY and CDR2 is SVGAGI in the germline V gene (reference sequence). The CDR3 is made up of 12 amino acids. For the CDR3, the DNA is TGTGCCAGCAGTTCCCTTTTTATGGAAGCTTTCTTT. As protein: CASSSLFMEAFF.

The CDR3 bases are TGTGCCAGCAGTTCCCAGGGACCCTACGAGCAGTACTTC. This encodes CASSSQGPYEQYF. The V call is TRBV28, the J call TRBJ2-5; D is perhaps TRBD1 or TRBD2 (5 bases each). The J call may be faulty, since TRBJ2-7 better matches the DNA end. The CDR3 covers 13 residues. From germline, CDR1 is MDHEN and CDR2 SYDVKM.

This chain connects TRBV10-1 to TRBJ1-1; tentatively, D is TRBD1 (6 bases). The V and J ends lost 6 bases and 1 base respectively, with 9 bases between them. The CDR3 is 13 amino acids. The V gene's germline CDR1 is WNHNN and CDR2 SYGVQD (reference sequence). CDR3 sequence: CASRRDTNTEAFF. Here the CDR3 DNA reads TGCGCCAGCAGAAGGGACACGAACACTGAAGCTTTCTTT.

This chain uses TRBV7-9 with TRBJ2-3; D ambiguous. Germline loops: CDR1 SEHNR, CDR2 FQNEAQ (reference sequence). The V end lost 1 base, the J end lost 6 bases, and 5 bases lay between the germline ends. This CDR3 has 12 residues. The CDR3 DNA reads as TGTGCCAGCAGCTTAGATTGGGATACGCAGTATTTT. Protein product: CASSLDWDTQYF.

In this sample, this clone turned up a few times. Written as DNA, the CDR3 is TGTGCCAGCAGCCGCCGGACAGGCCTTTACGAAGGAAACACTGAAGCTTTCTTT. Its translation is CASSRRTGLYEGNTEAFF. The chain employs TRBV11-1 and TRBJ1-1, with 7 bases identical to TRBD1. With 5 bases clipped from V and 2 bases from J, the junction kept 17 bases outside the gene matches. From germline, CDR1 is SGHAT and CDR2 FQDESV (reference sequence). This CDR3 is built from 18 residues.

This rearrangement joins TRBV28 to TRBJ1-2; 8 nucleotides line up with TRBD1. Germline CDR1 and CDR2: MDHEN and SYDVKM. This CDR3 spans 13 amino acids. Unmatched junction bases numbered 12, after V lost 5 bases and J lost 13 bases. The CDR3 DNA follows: TGTGCCAGCAGTCCTCGGACAGGGAAAGGAGGCACCTTC. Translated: CASSPRTGKGGTF.

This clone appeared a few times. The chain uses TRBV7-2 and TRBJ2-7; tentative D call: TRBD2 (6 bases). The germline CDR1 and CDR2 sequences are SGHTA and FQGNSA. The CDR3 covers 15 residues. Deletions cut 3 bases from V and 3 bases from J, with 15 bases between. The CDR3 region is CASSLSHGGGYEQYF. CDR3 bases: TGTGCCAGCAGCTTGAGTCACGGGGGAGGCTACGAGCAGTACTTC.

Here the CDR3 reads CASSLKGDHRETQYF. The CDR3 nucleotides are TGTGCCAGCAGTTTAAAAGGTGACCATCGGGAGACCCAGTACTTC. The chain couples TRBV28 to TRBJ2-5; D not resolved. CDR3 length: 15 amino acids. Trimming took 2 bases from V and 5 from J, leaving 15 bases between them. Germline V gene lookup returns CDR1 MDHEN and CDR2 SYDVKM.

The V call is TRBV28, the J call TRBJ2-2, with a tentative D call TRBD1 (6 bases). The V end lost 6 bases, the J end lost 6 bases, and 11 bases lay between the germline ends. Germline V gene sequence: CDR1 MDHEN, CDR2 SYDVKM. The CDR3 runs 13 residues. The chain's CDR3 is CASRNRAAGELFF. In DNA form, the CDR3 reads TGTGCCAGCAGAAACAGGGCGGCCGGGGAGCTGTTTTTT.

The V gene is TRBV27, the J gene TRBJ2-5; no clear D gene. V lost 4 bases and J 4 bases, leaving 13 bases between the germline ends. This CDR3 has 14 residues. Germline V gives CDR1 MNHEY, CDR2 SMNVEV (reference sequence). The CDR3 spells CASSSRAVRETQYF. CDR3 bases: TGTGCCAGCAGTTCCCGGGCCGTTCGAGAGACCCAGTACTTC.